Below, 12 T cell receptor beta chains from the same sample are listed, as sequenced in a study of cytomegalovirus exposure and HLA in healthy donors. In the PCR, 60 Vbeta and 13 Jbeta primers were used. TCRdb's copy holds only in-frame clones and misses some; the assay was immunoSEQ multiplex PCR. The repertoire has 90,000 to 150,000 clones, roughly three quarters of them found once; the top ten carry about 16%. Sequencing was done on a sample of PBMCs. Receptors originate from a man in his fifties in good health and CMV-seropositive.

The chain links TRBV7-6 to TRBJ2-4, with D perhaps TRBD1 (6 bases). The CDR3 is 17 amino acids. Germline-derived CDR1 and CDR2 are SGHVS and FNYEAQ. With 5 bases removed from V and 1 base from J, the gap between germline ends came to 18 bases. CDR3 sequence (DNA): TGTGCCAGCAGCCTAATCAGGGGTAAGGGGGCCAAAAACATTCAGTACTTC. Protein: CASSLIRGKGAKNIQYF.

The rearrangement uses TRBV11-2 and TRBJ2-1; 7 bases agree with TRBD1. The CDR3 covers 13 residues. Germline CDR1 and CDR2: SGHAT and FQNNGV. Losses at the gene ends were 3 bases for V and 9 bases for J; bases not matched to a gene: 5. CDR3 coding DNA: TGTGCCAGCAGCTTTGGGACAGCTAGTGAGCAGTTCTTC. Amino acid sequence: CASSFGTASEQFF. Variable domain in full (rest from reference TRBV11-2 and TRBJ2-1): EAGVAQSPRYKIIEKRQSVAFWCNPISGHATLYWYQQILGQGPKLLIQFQNNGVVDDSQLPKDRFSAERLKGVDSTLKIQPAKLEDSAVYLCASSFGTASEQFFGPGTRLTVL.

The gene calls are TRBV7-6 and TRBJ1-2, with 10 bases aligning to TRBD1. The CDR3 is made up of 16 amino acids. Germline V CDR1 and CDR2: SGHVS, FNYEAQ. Losses at the gene ends were 1 base for V and 7 bases for J; bases not matched to a gene: 9. CDR3 residues: CASSLEPGTGDFGYTF. Written as DNA, the CDR3 is TGTGCCAGCAGCTTAGAGCCCGGGACAGGGGATTTTGGCTACACCTTC.

The chain has TRBV13 and TRBJ2-1; 7 positions agree with TRBD1. The ends lost 6 bases at V and 5 bases at J; junction bases unmatched: 4. The CDR3 has 13 amino acids. Germline V lookup: CDR1 PRHDT, CDR2 FYEKMQ (reference sequence). The CDR3 coding sequence is TGTGCCAGCAGTGAGGACAGGAACAATGAGCAGTTCTTC. It specifies CASSEDRNNEQFF.

This clone appeared a few times. The V gene is TRBV6-5, the J gene TRBJ1-1; D is possibly TRBD1 (6 bases). Between the trimmed V and J ends, which lost 6 bases and 1 base, there was a span of 15 bases. The CDR3 is 15 residues long. CDR1 MNHEY and CDR2 SVGAGI come from the germline V gene. CDR3 bases: TGTGCCAGCAGCCGCCGGGGGGCCAAGAACACTGAAGCTTTCTTT. It codes for CASSRRGAKNTEAFF.

The chain couples TRBV29-1 to TRBJ1-2; 10 positions match TRBD1. V was clipped by 6 bases and J by 1 base; unmatched bases: 8. From germline, CDR1 is SQVTM and CDR2 ANQGSEA. The CDR3 is 15 residues long. CDR3 sequence reads: CSVTAGDRGNYGYTF. CDR3 in DNA: TGCAGCGTGACCGCGGGGGACAGGGGTAACTATGGCTACACCTTC.

V gene TRBV6-1 combines with J gene TRBJ2-3, with 11 bases lining up with TRBD2. The CDR3 has 16 residues. CDR1 and CDR2 from the germline V gene are MNHNS and SASEGT. The junction had 2 bases not matched to a gene; V was cut back by 1 base and J by 2 bases. The CDR3 region has the DNA TGTGCCAGCAGTGAAGGACTAGCGGGATCCACAGATACGCAGTATTTT. Its protein is CASSEGLAGSTDTQYF.

This clone is a singleton in its sample. The chain combines TRBV6-5 with TRBJ1-5; tentative D call: TRBD1 (6 bases). In germline, CDR1 is MNHEY, CDR2 SVGAGI. The CDR3 is 15 residues long. V shed 4 bases and J shed 1 base, with 11 bases lying between them. The CDR3 nucleotides are TGTGCCAGCAGTTCCGGGACAATAAGCAATCAGCCCCAGCATTTT. It translates to CASSSGTISNQPQHF.

The rearrangement joins TRBV5-6 to TRBJ1-5, with 12 nucleotides matching TRBD1. Germline trimming cut 7 bases from V and 3 bases from J; bases unmatched to any gene: 14. From germline, CDR1 is SGHDT and CDR2 YYEEEE. This CDR3 is 18 amino acids long. The chain's CDR3 is CASGLRGQGARVNQPQHF. The CDR3 DNA is TGTGCCAGCGGCCTGAGGGGACAGGGGGCGCGGGTCAATCAGCCCCAGCATTTT. The variable domain in full, completed from reference TRBV5-6 and TRBJ1-5, reads DAGVTQSPTHLIKTRGQQVTLRCSPKSGHDTVSWYQQALGQGPQFIFQYYEEEERQRGNFPDRFSGHQFPNYSSELNVNALLLGDSALYLCASGLRGQGARVNQPQHFGDGTRLSIL.

V gene TRBV10-3 combines with J gene TRBJ2-5, with 11 bases fitting TRBD2. V lost 0 bases to trimming and J lost 0 bases; unmatched junction nucleotides: 3. Per the germline V gene, CDR1 is ENHRY and CDR2 is SYGVKD. The CDR3 totals 17 residues. CDR3 in DNA: TGTGCCATCAGTGAGTCGAGGACTAGCGGGTACCAAGAGACCCAGTACTTC. It translates to CAISESRTSGYQETQYF.

In its sample, this clone was seen a few times. The chain recombines TRBV6-5 with TRBJ1-1, with D hard to call. V was pared by 2 bases and J by 0 bases, with 10 bases between. CDR1 and CDR2 from the germline V gene are MNHEY and SVGAGI. CDR3 size: 15 residues. The CDR3 DNA sequence: TGTGCCAGCAGTTACCTCCCTAACTTGAACACTGAAGCTTTCTTT. It encodes CASSYLPNLNTEAFF.

The chain recombines TRBV29-1 with TRBJ1-1; no firm D call. The CDR3 spans 13 residues. Germline loops: CDR1 SQVTM, CDR2 ANQGSEA. V lost 3 bases to trimming and J lost 0 bases, with 8 bases between them. CDR3 DNA sequence: TGCAGCGTTGAGGAGACCATGAACACTGAAGCTTTCTTT. Residues: CSVEETMNTEAFF.